Below, 20 T cell receptor beta chains from the same sample are listed, as sequenced in a study of PD-1 blockade in classical Hodgkin lymphoma. Using immunoSEQ multiplex PCR, the repertoire was profiled, and TCRdb retains in-frame clones only, with some absent. This sample has a few thousand clones, with around 70% found just once. Time point in this sample: cycle 4 day 1 (C4D1), after about 6 weeks of nivolumab. Relapses following autologous stem cell transplantation were seen in all patients, with brentuximab vedotin exposure varying. Researchers pulled CD8+ T cells out of thawed PBMCs using magnetic negative selection. Sample: CD8+ T cells from blood, taken before the fourth cycle of nivolumab. Receptors originate from a human donor with classical Hodgkin lymphoma.

This chain connects TRBV28 to TRBJ1-5; D is ambiguous. The V and J ends lost 7 bases and 9 bases respectively, with 13 bases between them. The length of the CDR3 is 12 residues. Germline assignment: CDR1 MDHEN and CDR2 SYDVKM. The CDR3 loop reads CASTAARGPQHF. The CDR3 coding sequence is TGTGCCAGCACCGCAGCACGGGGGCCCCAGCATTTT.

The J gene is TRBJ2-1, the V gene TRBV6-1; 10 positions match TRBD2. Germline assignment: CDR1 MNHNS and CDR2 SASEGT. The CDR3 spans 14 residues. V was clipped by 8 bases and J by 4 bases; unmatched bases: 5. CDR3 nucleotide sequence: TGTGCCAGCGCTCGGACTAGCGGTTACAATGAGCAGTTCTTC. Translating it yields CASARTSGYNEQFF.

With regard to this clone: The junction shows a germline mismatch at one end, possibly a read error. The rearrangement joins TRBV14 to TRBJ2-1, with D possibly being TRBD1 (6 bases). The CDR3 sequence is 14 residues long. Germline V CDR1 and CDR2: SGHDN, FVKESK. This CDR3 reads CASSEEGAYNEQFF. The CDR3 bases are TGTGCCAGCAGCGAAGAGGGGGCCTACAATGAGCAGTTCTTC.

V and J are TRBV4-2 and TRBJ2-1, with 11 positions matching TRBD2. Losses at the gene ends were 3 bases for V and 6 bases for J; bases not matched to a gene: 4. This CDR3 is built from 15 residues. Looked up from germline, CDR1 is LGHNA and CDR2 is YNFKEQ. The CDR3 nucleotides read TGTGCCAGCAGCCAGGGACTAGCGGAGTTCAATGAGCAGTTCTTC. This translates into CASSQGLAEFNEQFF.

This clone came up a few times. This chain connects TRBV28 to TRBJ2-7; TRBD2 matches 11 bases. Unmatched junction bases numbered 18, after V lost 4 bases and J lost 4 bases. The CDR3 runs to 19 residues. The germline V gene has CDR1 MDHEN and CDR2 SYDVKM. CDR3 region: CASSYSLGLAGGLGYEQYF. The CDR3 DNA follows: TGTGCCAGCAGTTACTCCCTAGGACTAGCGGGCGGATTGGGGTACGAGCAGTACTTC.

This clone was counted between two and nine times. The rearrangement uses TRBV27 and TRBJ1-1; 7 bases agree with TRBD1. Trimming took 4 bases from V and 5 from J; bases not matched to a gene: 10. Germline V gene data show CDR1 as MNHEY and CDR2 as SMNVEV (reference sequence). This CDR3 has 15 amino acids. DNA for the CDR3: TGTGCCAGCAGTTACAACAGGGGAAAACGGACTGAAGCTTTCTTT. Translation: CASSYNRGKRTEAFF.

The rearrangement joins TRBV7-6 to TRBJ2-5; 11 bases line up with TRBD2. This CDR3 region has 19 residues. Germline assignment: CDR1 SGHVS and CDR2 FNYEAQ. Trimming took 1 base from V and 5 from J; bases not matched to a gene: 15. In DNA, the CDR3 is TGTGCCAGCAGCTTAGACCTTACTAGCGGGAGTCTGGGGTGGGAGACCCAGTACTTC. This sequence encodes CASSLDLTSGSLGWETQYF.

This clone came up a few times. V usage is TRBV25-1 and J usage is TRBJ2-1; D might be TRBD1 (7 bases). The length of the CDR3 is 16 residues. Germline V gene data show CDR1 as MGHDK and CDR2 as SYGVNS. V was shortened by 3 bases and J by 8 bases, with 20 bases between the two germline ends. CDR3 sequence: CASSDGRGVFGDEQFF. The CDR3 DNA sequence: TGTGCCAGCAGTGATGGCAGGGGGGTATTTGGGGATGAGCAGTTCTTC.

The gene calls are TRBV6-1 and TRBJ2-2, with 8 nucleotides matching TRBD2. With V trimmed by 4 bases and J by 7 bases, 11 bases remained unmatched. CDR1 is MNHNS and CDR2 is SASEGT in the germline V gene. The CDR3 spans 16 residues. The CDR3 region has the DNA TGTGCCAGCAGTGCTATGGTCGGGAGGGCCAACGGGGAGCTGTTTTTT. Translation: CASSAMVGRANGELFF.

This clone has a handful of counts. This sequence joins TRBV9 and TRBJ1-5; 7 positions match TRBD1. Germline V CDR1 and CDR2: SGDLS, YYNGEE. V shed 0 bases and J 8 bases; nucleotides not matched to a gene: 8. The CDR3 contains 15 residues. The CDR3 reads CASSVGGTAVEPQHF. CDR3 DNA: TGTGCCAGCAGCGTAGGTGGGACAGCTGTCGAGCCCCAGCATTTT. The complete variable domain, with remaining parts taken from reference TRBV9 and TRBJ1-5, reads DSGVTQTPKHLITATGQRVTLRCSPRSGDLSVYWYQQSLDQGLQFLIQYYNGEERAKGNILERFSAQQFPDLHSELNLSSLELGDSALYFCASSVGGTAVEPQHFGDGTRLSIL.

This clone was detected once. The rearrangement joins TRBV5-1 to TRBJ2-1, with no clear D. The CDR3 consists of 12 residues. V was cut by 6 bases and J by 7 bases, with 11 bases left in between. From germline, CDR1 is SGHRS and CDR2 YFSETQ. CDR3 loop: CASNLYDNEQFF. CDR3 DNA sequence: TGCGCCAGCAACCTCTATGATAATGAGCAGTTCTTC.

The chain uses TRBV25-1 and TRBJ2-5; 11 bases match TRBD2. The J segment lost 2 bases and the V segment lost 3 bases, leaving 2 bases of the junction unmatched. Germline CDR1 and CDR2: MGHDK and SYGVNS. The CDR3 is 15 amino acids. The CDR3: CASSEGTSGQETQYF. In DNA, the CDR3 is TGTGCCAGCAGTGAGGGGACTAGCGGACAAGAGACCCAGTACTTC.

Turning to this clone: One end of the junction does not line up with germline, which may come from a read error. The genes are TRBV6-6 and TRBJ1-2; 9 positions match TRBD1. Germline lookup yields CDR1 MNHNY and CDR2 SVGAGI (reference sequence). The CDR3 is made up of 14 amino acids. CDR3 DNA: TGCGCCAGCAGCCCCGGGACAGGGACTTATGGCTACACCTTC. As protein: CASSPGTGTYGYTF.

This chain joins TRBV25-1 and TRBJ1-1; D possibly corresponds to TRBD1 (5 bases). CDR1 MGHDK and CDR2 SYGVNS come from the germline V gene. The CDR3 covers 13 residues. Trimming pared 7 bases from V and 3 bases from J, leaving 12 bases between. The CDR3 loop is CASTRGGYTEAFF. The CDR3 DNA sequence: TGTGCCAGCACCCGGGGGGGGTACACTGAAGCTTTCTTT.

The J gene is TRBJ2-7, the V gene TRBV5-4, with D hard to call. Deletions cut 4 bases from V and 6 bases from J, with 17 bases between. This CDR3 has 14 residues. The germline V gene has CDR1 SGHNT and CDR2 YYREEE (reference sequence). Written as DNA, the CDR3 is TGTGCCAGCAGCCCAGACATTGGATTGGGCGAGCAGTACTTC. Its translation: CASSPDIGLGEQYF. Looking up the rest from reference TRBV5-4 and TRBJ2-7 gives the full variable domain: ETGVTQSPTHLIKTRGQQVTLRCSSQSGHNTVSWYQQALGQGPQFIFQYYREEENGRGNFPPRFSGLQFPNYSSELNVNALELDDSALYLCASSPDIGLGEQYFGPGTRLTVT.

V gene TRBV19 combines with J gene TRBJ1-1; D remains ambiguous. The germline V gene has CDR1 LNHDA and CDR2 SQIVND (reference sequence). The CDR3 covers 14 residues. V lost 1 base, J lost 1 base, and 7 bases lay in between. CDR3 bases: TGTGCCAGTAGTATAGTGTGGGGGAACACTGAAGCTTTCTTT. Its protein product is CASSIVWGNTEAFF. Combining the CDR3 with reference TRBV19 and TRBJ1-1 gives the whole variable domain DGGITQSPKYLFRKEGQNVTLSCEQNLNHDAMYWYRQDPGQGLRLIYYSQIVNDFQKGDIAEGYSVSREKKESFPLTVTSAQKNPTAFYLCASSIVWGNTEAFFGQGTRLTVV.

The chain uses TRBV7-2 and TRBJ2-7; maybe TRBD1 (5 bases). The germline CDR1 and CDR2 sequences are SGHTA and FQGNSA. The CDR3 covers 14 residues. The V end was cut by 1 base, the J end by 2 bases, with 9 bases between. Here the CDR3 DNA reads TGTGCCAGCAGCTTAGAGGTAGGGGCCTACGAGCAGTACTTC. Translating it yields CASSLEVGAYEQYF.

As to this clone: Other nucleotide sequences in the sample specify the same CDR3. V is TRBV7-2 and J is TRBJ2-3; unclear D gene. CDR1 SGHTA and CDR2 FQGNSA come from the germline V gene. This CDR3 contains 11 residues. The V gene lost 4 bases and the J gene lost 2 bases, with 1 base spanning the gap. The CDR3 sequence: CASSYTDTQYF. Here the CDR3 DNA reads TGTGCCAGCAGCTACACAGATACGCAGTATTTT.

This clone rates as large. The chain has TRBV5-1 and TRBJ1-2, with a tentative D call TRBD1 (5 bases). V lost 4 bases to trimming and J lost 3 bases, with 22 bases between them. Germline lookup yields CDR1 SGHRS and CDR2 YFSETQ. This CDR3 has 17 residues. For the CDR3, the DNA is TGCGCCAGCAGCGCCAGCCTCGAACAGGATTACTACTATGGCTACACCTTC. This encodes CASSASLEQDYYYGYTF.

The CDR3 bases are TGCGCCAGCAGAATCGACAGGGGGCTAAGTGAGCAGTTCTTC. Protein sequence: CASRIDRGLSEQFF. V and J are TRBV23-1 and TRBJ2-1, with 10 bases matching TRBD1. TRBV23-1 is placed among ORFs of uncertain function. V lost 6 bases and J lost 9; bases outside the gene matches: 8. The CDR3 length is 14 residues.